Presented here are 27 T cell receptor beta chains from one specimen sequenced in a study of cytomegalovirus exposure and HLA in healthy donors. The primer mix had 60 Vbeta and 13 Jbeta primers. Using immunoSEQ multiplex PCR, the repertoire was profiled, and TCRdb retains in-frame clones only, with some absent. The sample lists over 85,000 clones, 55% to 80% seen once, with around 3.5% in the top ten. The sequenced sample consisted of PBMCs. These receptors all stem from a man aged 35-49 years in good health and CMV-seronegative.

The chain employs TRBV4-1 and TRBJ1-3; 8 nucleotides match TRBD1. Germline-derived CDR1 and CDR2 are MGHRA and YSYEKL. The ends lost 2 bases at V and 1 base at J; junction bases unmatched: 1. The CDR3 is 15 amino acids. CDR3 amino acids: CASSQRQGSGNTIYF. The CDR3 DNA is TGCGCCAGCAGCCAAAGACAGGGGTCTGGAAACACCATATATTTT.

In its sample, this clone was seen a few times. The chain is built from TRBV5-1 and TRBJ1-1; D not resolved. This CDR3 region has 14 residues. The germline V gene encodes CDR1 SGHRS and CDR2 YFSETQ. V gave up 1 base and J gave up 7 bases, with 14 bases separating them. The CDR3 nucleotides are TGCGCCAGCAGCTTGTCTGGAGAAGCGGGTGAAGCTTTCTTT. Protein product: CASSLSGEAGEAFF. The entire variable domain, with the rest obtained from reference TRBV5-1 and TRBJ1-1, is as follows: KAGVTQTPRYLIKTRGQQVTLSCSPISGHRSVSWYQQTPGQGLQFLFEYFSETQRNKGNFPGRFSGRQFSNSRSEMNVSTLELGDSALYLCASSLSGEAGEAFFGQGTRLTVV.

This clone was observed a handful of times. V is TRBV15 and J is TRBJ2-7, with 12 nucleotides matching TRBD1. Looked up from germline, CDR1 is LNHNV and CDR2 is YYDKDF (reference sequence). The CDR3 length is 15 residues. Unmatched junction bases numbered 8, after V lost 4 bases and J lost 7 bases. CDR3: CATSIGTGGAEEQYF. Written as DNA, the CDR3 is TGTGCCACCAGCATTGGGACAGGGGGCGCGGAAGAGCAGTACTTC.

This clone appeared a single time. The rearrangement joins TRBV4-3 to TRBJ2-7, with 9 nucleotides matching TRBD1. The CDR3 runs to 17 residues. V gave up 7 bases and J gave up 6 bases; unmatched junction bases: 19. CDR1 and CDR2 (germline): LGHNA, YSLEER. Here the CDR3 DNA reads TGCGCCAGCACCCACGAATACAAGACAGGGGGGGAGGCCGAGCAGTACTTC. This translates into CASTHEYKTGGEAEQYF.

This chain connects TRBV27 to TRBJ2-7, with D possibly matching TRBD1 (5 bases). The V end was cut by 3 bases, the J end by 6 bases, with 15 bases between. Per the germline V gene, CDR1 is MNHEY and CDR2 is SMNVEV (reference sequence). This CDR3 comprises 14 residues. Here the CDR3 reads CASSFGQGLGEQYF. For the CDR3, the DNA is TGTGCCAGCAGTTTCGGGCAGGGTTTGGGCGAGCAGTACTTC.

This clone has just a few counts. This chain connects TRBV19 to TRBJ2-1, with a possible D match to TRBD1 (6 bases). Trimming removed 6 bases at V and 7 bases at J, with 10 bases between. This CDR3 contains 12 residues. The V gene's germline CDR1 is LNHDA and CDR2 SQIVND (reference sequence). CDR3 coding DNA: TGTGCCAGTAGACAGGGATGGAATGAGCAGTTCTTC. It is translated as CASRQGWNEQFF.

This clone was picked up one time. The CDR3, as DNA: TGTGCCAGCCACCAGCCCATGAACAGGGCTGAAAATGAAAAACTGTTTTTT. Amino acids: CASHQPMNRAENEKLFF. This chain links TRBV28 with TRBJ1-4, with D possibly matching TRBD1 (6 bases). This CDR3 has 17 residues. Germline assignment: CDR1 MDHEN and CDR2 SYDVKM. V was clipped by 8 bases and J by 5 bases, with 24 bases between them.

This chain connects TRBV12-5 to TRBJ1-2; D gene ambiguous. V was trimmed by 0 bases and J by 6 bases, leaving 8 bases between them. Germline V gene lookup returns CDR1 LGHNT and CDR2 FRNRAP. This CDR3 has 13 residues. The chain's CDR3 is CASGLVLRDGYTF. CDR3 nucleotide sequence: TGTGCTAGTGGTTTGGTACTGAGGGATGGCTACACCTTC.

The chain recombines TRBV5-1 with TRBJ2-7; 7 bases are a match to TRBD1. V lost 10 bases to trimming and J lost 4 bases; unmatched junction nucleotides: 11. Germline V gene sequence: CDR1 SGHRS, CDR2 YFSETQ. The length of the CDR3 is 13 residues. The CDR3 sequence is CAYQDGTEYEQYF. The CDR3 DNA reads TGCGCCTATCAGGACGGGACAGAGTACGAGCAGTACTTC.

The gene calls are TRBV4-2 and TRBJ1-6; TRBD1 is a possible D gene (5 bases). V was cut by 8 bases and J by 8 bases, with 19 bases left in between. In germline, CDR1 is LGHNA, CDR2 YNFKEQ. The CDR3 length is 15 residues. The DNA for the CDR3 is TGTGCCAGCCTCCCGGGACTATCAAGCGATTCACCCCTCCACTTT. This encodes CASLPGLSSDSPLHF.

This clone occurred a few times. The chain is built from TRBV6-5 and TRBJ1-4; no reliable D call. Germline loops: CDR1 MNHEY, CDR2 SVGAGI. Deletions cut 9 bases from V and 8 bases from J, with 13 bases between. The CDR3 covers 12 residues. CDR3 loop: CASGQRAEKLFF. CDR3 coding DNA: TGTGCCAGTGGCCAGAGGGCCGAAAAACTGTTTTTT.

CDR3 sequence: CASATGEETQYF. The CDR3 DNA follows: TGTGCCAGCGCGACAGGGGAAGAGACCCAGTACTTC. This chain uses TRBV2 with TRBJ2-5; 8 bases align to TRBD1. The CDR3 runs 12 residues. Germline CDR1 reads SNHLY; CDR2 reads FYNNEI. V trimming: 8 bases; J trimming: 3 bases; junction bases outside the gene matches: 2.

This clone was observed a few times. J is TRBJ1-3 and V is TRBV5-6, with TRBD1 as a possible D gene (6 bases). Germline V lookup: CDR1 SGHDT, CDR2 YYEEEE. The CDR3 runs to 15 residues. The V and J ends lost 0 bases and 4 bases respectively, with 11 bases between them. This CDR3 reads CASSLGQGTGNTIYF. The DNA of the CDR3 is TGTGCCAGCAGCTTGGGGCAGGGGACGGGAAACACCATATATTTT.

As concerns this clone: Distinct nucleotide sequences in the sample also encode this CDR3. This chain links TRBV6-5 with TRBJ2-7; tentative D call: TRBD1 (5 bases). With 0 bases removed from V and 3 bases from J, the gap between germline ends came to 6 bases. The CDR3 is 13 residues long. Per germline, CDR1 MNHEY and CDR2 SVGAGI. The CDR3 DNA is TGTGCCAGCAGTTACTCAGGGGTCTACGAGCAGTACTTC. Translation: CASSYSGVYEQYF.

This chain joins TRBV6-6 and TRBJ1-1, with D hard to call. The V end lost 4 bases, the J end lost 2 bases, and 14 bases lay between the germline ends. Germline V gene lookup returns CDR1 MNHNY and CDR2 SVGAGI (reference sequence). The CDR3 has 15 amino acids. This CDR3 is CASSSGSLGNTEAFF. DNA of the CDR3: TGTGCCAGCAGTTCCGGGAGCCTAGGTAACACTGAAGCTTTCTTT.

This chain uses TRBV7-2 with TRBJ2-3, with a tentative D call TRBD1 (6 bases). Trimming took 1 base from V and 8 from J, leaving 16 bases between them. Germline V gives CDR1 SGHTA, CDR2 FQGNSA. This CDR3 has 15 residues. CDR3 nucleotide sequence: TGTGCCAGCAGCTTAGTCCAGGATGGGGGCACTACGCAGTATTTT. It encodes CASSLVQDGGTTQYF.

J is TRBJ2-1 and V is TRBV6-4; 11 positions agree with TRBD2. CDR3 length: 15 residues. V was pared by 4 bases and J by 10 bases, with 9 bases of the junction left unmatched. Germline V gene sequence: CDR1 MRHNA, CDR2 SNTAGT. The CDR3 region is CASSVSSGGAEEQFF. CDR3 DNA: TGTGCCAGCAGTGTTAGTAGCGGGGGGGCCGAAGAGCAGTTCTTC.

The chain has TRBV5-1 and TRBJ2-3; 11 bases fit TRBD1. The CDR3 has 18 amino acids. Germline V gene sequence: CDR1 SGHRS, CDR2 YFSETQ. Trimming removed 2 bases from V and 1 base from J; junction bases left unmatched: 9. The CDR3 loop reads CASSFPPGTGGRTDTQYF. CDR3 DNA sequence: TGCGCCAGCAGCTTCCCCCCCGGGACAGGGGGTCGCACAGATACGCAGTATTTT.

The V and J genes are TRBV19 and TRBJ1-1; D unclear. Trimming removed 3 bases from V and 1 base from J, with 9 bases in between. The CDR3 extends over 14 amino acids. CDR1 and CDR2 from the germline V gene are LNHDA and SQIVND (reference sequence). The CDR3 is CASSIQAGNTEAFF. The CDR3 DNA sequence: TGTGCCAGTAGTATCCAGGCGGGGAACACTGAAGCTTTCTTT.

The chain links TRBV2 to TRBJ2-6; D uncertain. Germline V gene data show CDR1 as SNHLY and CDR2 as FYNNEI. CDR3 length equals 12 residues. Trimming took 6 bases from V and 4 from J, leaving 4 bases between them. The CDR3 loop reads CASRSGANVLTF. For the CDR3, the DNA is TGTGCCAGCAGGTCAGGGGCCAACGTCCTGACTTTC.

This chain joins TRBV10-3 and TRBJ2-7; TRBD1 agrees at 9 bases. V shed 5 bases and J 4 bases; nucleotides not matched to a gene: 12. This CDR3 has 16 amino acids. Germline V lookup: CDR1 ENHRY, CDR2 SYGVKD. The CDR3 DNA is TGTGCCATCAGTTTTTACCGGGACAGGGTAACTTACGAGCAGTACTTC. Translating it yields CAISFYRDRVTYEQYF.

The J gene is TRBJ2-1, the V gene TRBV4-3, with TRBD2 matching over 9 bases. The CDR3 sequence is 17 residues long. V dropped 3 bases and J dropped 4; count of bases not matched to a gene: 10. The germline CDR1 and CDR2 sequences are LGHNA and YSLEER. This CDR3 reads CASSQGVRAGGYNEQFF. The CDR3 nucleotides read TGCGCCAGCAGCCAGGGCGTTAGAGCGGGGGGTTACAATGAGCAGTTCTTC.

The gene calls are TRBV5-1 and TRBJ2-3; 10 nucleotides align to TRBD2. CDR3 length equals 15 residues. V was clipped by 3 bases and J by 2 bases; unmatched bases: 3. From germline, CDR1 is SGHRS and CDR2 YFSETQ. CDR3: CASSSSGGVTDTQYF. The CDR3 DNA reads as TGCGCCAGCAGCTCCAGCGGGGGGGTCACAGATACGCAGTATTTT.

The genes are TRBV18 and TRBJ1-1; the D is unclear. The germline CDR1 and CDR2 sequences are KGHSH and LQKENI. V gave up 4 bases and J gave up 2 bases, with 14 bases separating them. CDR3 length: 15 residues. The chain's CDR3 is CASSQTPTVNTEAFF. In DNA, the CDR3 is TGTGCCAGCTCACAGACCCCCACAGTCAACACTGAAGCTTTCTTT.

The genes are TRBV15 and TRBJ2-7; tentatively, D is TRBD1 (6 bases). Germline lookup yields CDR1 LNHNV and CDR2 YYDKDF (reference sequence). The CDR3 spans 13 residues. V was shortened by 7 bases and J by 6 bases, with 16 bases between the two germline ends. The chain's CDR3 is CATTDRLDSEQYF. The DNA for the CDR3 is TGTGCCACCACAGACAGGCTGGATAGCGAGCAGTACTTC.

This sequence joins TRBV13 and TRBJ2-7, with 11 bases identical to TRBD2. CDR1 PRHDT and CDR2 FYEKMQ come from the germline V gene (reference sequence). Trimming cost V 4 bases and J 3 bases; bases outside gene matches: 5. The CDR3 length is 15 residues. DNA of the CDR3: TGTGCCAGCAGCTCCCTAGCGGGGGGCAACTACGAGCAGTACTTC. It yields the protein CASSSLAGGNYEQYF.

This rearrangement joins TRBV6-5 to TRBJ1-6; TRBD1 matches 7 bases. Germline CDR1 is MNHEY and CDR2 is SVGAGI. The CDR3 is 15 residues long. V lost 2 bases and J lost 6; bases outside the gene matches: 4. CDR3 sequence reads: CASSYRPGGNSPLHF. DNA of the CDR3: TGTGCCAGCAGTTACAGGCCAGGGGGTAATTCACCCCTCCACTTT.